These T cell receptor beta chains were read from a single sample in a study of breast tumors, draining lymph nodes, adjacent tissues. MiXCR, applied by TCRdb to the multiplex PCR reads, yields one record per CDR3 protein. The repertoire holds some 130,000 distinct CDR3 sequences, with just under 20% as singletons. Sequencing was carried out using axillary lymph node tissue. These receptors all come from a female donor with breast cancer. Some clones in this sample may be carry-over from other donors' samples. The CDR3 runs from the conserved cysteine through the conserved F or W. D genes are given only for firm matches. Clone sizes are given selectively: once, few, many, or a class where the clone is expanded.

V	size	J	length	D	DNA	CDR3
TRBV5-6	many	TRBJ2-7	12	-	TGTGCCAGCAGCAGGCCCTCCTACGAGCAGTACTTC	CASSRPSYEQYF
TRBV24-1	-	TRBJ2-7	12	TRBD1	TGTGCCACCAGTGACGCAGGGGGCGAGCAGTACTTC	CATSDAGGEQYF
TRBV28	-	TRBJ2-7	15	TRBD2	TGTGCCAGCAGTTCGTTGGGGGAGGGCCGGTACGAGCAGTACTTC	CASSSLGEGRYEQYF
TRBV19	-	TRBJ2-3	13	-	TGTGCCAGCACCGGGACTGCCACAGATACGCAGTATTTT	CASTGTATDTQYF
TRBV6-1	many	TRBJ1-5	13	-	TGTGCCAGCAAGAAGGACAATAATCAGCCCCAGCATTTT	CASKKDNNQPQHF
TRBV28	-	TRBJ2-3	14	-	TGTGCCAGCAGGAACAGGGCCGGCACAGATACGCAGTATTTT	CASRNRAGTDTQYF
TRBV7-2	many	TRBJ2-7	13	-	TGTGCCAGCAGCTCGCAACAGGGCCACGAGCAGTACTTC	CASSSQQGHEQYF
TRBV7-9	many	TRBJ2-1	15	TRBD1	TGTGCCAGCAGCTTAGAAGGGACAGAGTACAATGAGCAGTTCTTC	CASSLEGTEYNEQFF
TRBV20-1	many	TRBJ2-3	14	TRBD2	TGCAGTGCTAGATCTAGCGGGGTAGAGGATACGCAGTATTTT	CSARSSGVEDTQYF
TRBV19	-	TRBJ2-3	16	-	TGTGCCAGTGGTATCGTACGGTTTTTTTTCCCAGATACGCAGTATTTT	CASGIVRFFFPDTQYF
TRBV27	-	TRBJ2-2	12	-	TGTGCCAGCAGGGACCCTACGAGGGAGCTGTTTTTT	CASRDPTRELFF
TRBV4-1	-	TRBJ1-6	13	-	TGCGCCAGCAGCCGGGACATATCTTCACCCCTCCACTTT	CASSRDISSPLHF
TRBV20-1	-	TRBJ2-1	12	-	TGCAGTGCTACTCCGGGAGAAAATGAGCAGTTCTTC	CSATPGENEQFF
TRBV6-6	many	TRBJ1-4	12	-	TGTGCCAGCAGTGCCCTGAATGAAAAACTGTTTTTT	CASSALNEKLFF
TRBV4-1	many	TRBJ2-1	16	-	TGCGCCAGCAGCCAAATCGGACGGGAGAGTTACAATGAGCAGTTCTTC	CASSQIGRESYNEQFF
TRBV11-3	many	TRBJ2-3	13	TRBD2	TGTGCCAGCAGCCGGGGGGGTCAGGATACGCAGTATTTT	CASSRGGQDTQYF
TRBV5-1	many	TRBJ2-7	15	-	TGCGCCAGCAGCTTGGACGGCAGGGGCTCCTACGAGCAGTACTTC	CASSLDGRGSYEQYF